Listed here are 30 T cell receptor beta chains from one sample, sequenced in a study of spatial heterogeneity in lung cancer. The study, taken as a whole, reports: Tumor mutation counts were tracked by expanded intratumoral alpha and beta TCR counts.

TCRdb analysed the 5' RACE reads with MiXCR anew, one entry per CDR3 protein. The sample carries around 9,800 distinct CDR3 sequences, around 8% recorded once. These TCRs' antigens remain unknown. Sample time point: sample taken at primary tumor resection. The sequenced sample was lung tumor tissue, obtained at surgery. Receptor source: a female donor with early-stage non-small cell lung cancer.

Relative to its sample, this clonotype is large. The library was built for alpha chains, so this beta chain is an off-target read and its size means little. In DNA, the CDR3 is TGCAGCGTTTTGACAGGGATGGAGACCCAGTACTTC. Translating gives CSVLTGMETQYF. This rearrangement joins TRBV29-1 to TRBJ2-5; TRBD1 agrees at 7 bases. The CDR3 runs to 12 residues. Germline CDR1 reads SQVTM; CDR2 reads ANQGSEA. Germline trimming cut 5 bases from V and 5 bases from J; bases unmatched to any gene: 5.

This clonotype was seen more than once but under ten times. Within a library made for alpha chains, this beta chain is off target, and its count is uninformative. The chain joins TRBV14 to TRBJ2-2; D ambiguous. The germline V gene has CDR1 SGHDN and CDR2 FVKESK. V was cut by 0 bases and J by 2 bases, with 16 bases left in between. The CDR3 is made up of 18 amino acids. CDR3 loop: CASSQDGPRRPNTGELFF. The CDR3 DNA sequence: TGTGCCAGCAGCCAAGATGGCCCCCGCAGGCCCAACACCGGGGAGCTGTTTTTT. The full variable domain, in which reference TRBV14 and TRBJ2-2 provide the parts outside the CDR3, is EAGVTQFPSHSVIEKGQTVTLRCDPISGHDNLYWYRRVMGKEIKFLLHFVKESKQDESGMPNNRFLAERTGGTYSTLKVQPAELEDSGVYFCASSQDGPRRPNTGELFFGEGSRLTVL.

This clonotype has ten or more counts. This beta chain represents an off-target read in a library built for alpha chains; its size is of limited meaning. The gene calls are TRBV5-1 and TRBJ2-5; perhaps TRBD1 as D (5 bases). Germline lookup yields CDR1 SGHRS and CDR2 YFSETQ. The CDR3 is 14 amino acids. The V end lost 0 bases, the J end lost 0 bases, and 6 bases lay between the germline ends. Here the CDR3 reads CASSLVGDQETQYF. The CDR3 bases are TGCGCCAGCAGCTTGGTAGGGGACCAAGAGACCCAGTACTTC.

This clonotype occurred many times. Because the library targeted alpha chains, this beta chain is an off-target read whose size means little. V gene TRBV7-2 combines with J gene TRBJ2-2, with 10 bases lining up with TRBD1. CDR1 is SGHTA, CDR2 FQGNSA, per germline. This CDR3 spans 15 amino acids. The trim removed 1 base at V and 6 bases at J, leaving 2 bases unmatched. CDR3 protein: CASSLGTGGSGELFF. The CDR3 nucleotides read TGTGCCAGCAGCTTAGGGACAGGGGGTTCCGGGGAGCTGTTTTTT.

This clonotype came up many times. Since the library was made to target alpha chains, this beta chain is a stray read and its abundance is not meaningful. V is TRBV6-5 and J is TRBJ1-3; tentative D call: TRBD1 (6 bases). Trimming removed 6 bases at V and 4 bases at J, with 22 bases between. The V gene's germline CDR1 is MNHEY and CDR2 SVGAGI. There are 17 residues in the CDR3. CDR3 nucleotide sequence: TGTGCCAGCAGCTACGGCCAGGGGCCACGCCGGGGAAACACCATATATTTT. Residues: CASSYGQGPRRGNTIYF.

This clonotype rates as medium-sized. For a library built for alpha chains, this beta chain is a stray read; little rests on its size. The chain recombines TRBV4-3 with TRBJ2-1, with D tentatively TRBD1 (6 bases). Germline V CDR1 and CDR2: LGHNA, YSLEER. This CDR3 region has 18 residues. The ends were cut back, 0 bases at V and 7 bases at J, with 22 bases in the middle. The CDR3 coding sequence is TGCGCCAGCAGCCAAGATTCCAGGGGCGCCTCTCTCATGAATGAGCAGTTCTTC. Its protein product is CASSQDSRGASLMNEQFF.

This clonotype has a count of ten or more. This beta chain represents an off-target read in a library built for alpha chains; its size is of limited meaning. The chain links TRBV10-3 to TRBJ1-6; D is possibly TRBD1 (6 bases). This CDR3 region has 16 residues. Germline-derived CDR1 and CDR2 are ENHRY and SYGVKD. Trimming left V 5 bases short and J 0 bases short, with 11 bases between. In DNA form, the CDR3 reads TGTGCCATCAGTAGTGACAGGAGCTCCTATAATTCACCCCTCCACTTT. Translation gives CAISSDRSSYNSPLHF.

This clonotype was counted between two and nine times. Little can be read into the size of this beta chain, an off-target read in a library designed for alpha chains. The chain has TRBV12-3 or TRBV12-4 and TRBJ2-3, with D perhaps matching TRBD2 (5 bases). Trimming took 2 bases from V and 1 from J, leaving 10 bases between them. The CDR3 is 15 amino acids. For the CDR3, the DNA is TGTGCCAGCAGTTTAACGGTTAGCGGCACAGATACGCAGTATTTT. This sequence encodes CASSLTVSGTDTQYF.

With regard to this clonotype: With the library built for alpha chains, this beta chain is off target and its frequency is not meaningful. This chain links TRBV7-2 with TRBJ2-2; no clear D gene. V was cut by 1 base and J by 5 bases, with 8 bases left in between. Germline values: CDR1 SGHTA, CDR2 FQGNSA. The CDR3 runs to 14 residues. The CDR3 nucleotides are TGTGCCAGCAGCTTAGAAAGGTTGACCGGGGAGCTGTTTTTT. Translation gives CASSLERLTGELFF.

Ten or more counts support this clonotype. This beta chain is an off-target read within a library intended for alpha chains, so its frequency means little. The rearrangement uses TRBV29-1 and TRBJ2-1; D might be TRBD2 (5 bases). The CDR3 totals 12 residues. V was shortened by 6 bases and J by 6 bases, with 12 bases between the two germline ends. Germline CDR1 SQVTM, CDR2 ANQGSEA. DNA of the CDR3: TGCAGCGTCCCCGTTACTAGCAATGAGCAGTTCTTC. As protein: CSVPVTSNEQFF.

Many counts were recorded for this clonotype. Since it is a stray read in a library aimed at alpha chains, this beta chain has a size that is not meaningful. The CDR3 nucleotides are TGTGCCAGCAGTCAACAGGGGGACACCGGGGAGCTGTTTTTT. This encodes CASSQQGDTGELFF. The chain joins TRBV2 to TRBJ2-2; 8 bases are a match to TRBD1. After removal of 5 bases from V and 3 bases from J, the junction contained 2 bases not matched to a gene. The CDR3 spans 14 residues. From germline, CDR1 is SNHLY and CDR2 FYNNEI.

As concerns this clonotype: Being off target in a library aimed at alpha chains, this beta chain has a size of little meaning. CDR3 region: CASSLNSGAAQYF. The DNA for the CDR3 is TGTGCCAGCAGCCTTAACTCGGGGGCGGCTCAGTACTTC. The rearrangement uses TRBV12-3 or TRBV12-4 and TRBJ2-4, with D tentatively TRBD1 or TRBD2 (6 bases each). Deletions cut 6 bases from V and 12 bases from J, with 18 bases between. The CDR3 totals 13 residues.

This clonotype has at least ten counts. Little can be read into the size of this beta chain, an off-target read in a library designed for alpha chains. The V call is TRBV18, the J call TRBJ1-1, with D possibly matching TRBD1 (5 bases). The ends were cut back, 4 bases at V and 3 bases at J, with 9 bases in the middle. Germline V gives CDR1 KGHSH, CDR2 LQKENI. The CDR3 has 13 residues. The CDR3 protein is CASSLGGDTEAFF. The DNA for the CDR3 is TGTGCCAGCTCACTAGGAGGGGACACTGAAGCTTTCTTT.

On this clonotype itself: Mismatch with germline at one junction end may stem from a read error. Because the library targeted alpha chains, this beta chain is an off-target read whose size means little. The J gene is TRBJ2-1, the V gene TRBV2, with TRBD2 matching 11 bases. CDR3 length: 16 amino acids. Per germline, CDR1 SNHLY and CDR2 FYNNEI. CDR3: CASRGSSGGFYNEQFF. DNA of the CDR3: TGCGCCAGCAGGGGGTCTAGCGGGGGGTTCTACAATGAGCAGTTCTTC.

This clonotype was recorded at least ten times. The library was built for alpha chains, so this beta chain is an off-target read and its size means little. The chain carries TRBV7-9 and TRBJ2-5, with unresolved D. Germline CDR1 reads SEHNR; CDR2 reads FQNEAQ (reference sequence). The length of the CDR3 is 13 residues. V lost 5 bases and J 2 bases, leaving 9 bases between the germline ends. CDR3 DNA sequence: TGTGCCAGCAGCCGCCCTAGTCAAGAGACCCAGTACTTC. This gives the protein CASSRPSQETQYF.

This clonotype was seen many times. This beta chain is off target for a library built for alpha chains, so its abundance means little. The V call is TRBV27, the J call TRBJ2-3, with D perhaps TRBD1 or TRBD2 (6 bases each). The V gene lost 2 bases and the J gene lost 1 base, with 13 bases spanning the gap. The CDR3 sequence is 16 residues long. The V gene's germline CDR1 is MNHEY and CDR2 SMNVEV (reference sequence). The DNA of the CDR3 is TGTGCCAGCAGTTTAGAAGGGGGGCCCGGCACAGATACGCAGTATTTT. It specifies CASSLEGGPGTDTQYF.

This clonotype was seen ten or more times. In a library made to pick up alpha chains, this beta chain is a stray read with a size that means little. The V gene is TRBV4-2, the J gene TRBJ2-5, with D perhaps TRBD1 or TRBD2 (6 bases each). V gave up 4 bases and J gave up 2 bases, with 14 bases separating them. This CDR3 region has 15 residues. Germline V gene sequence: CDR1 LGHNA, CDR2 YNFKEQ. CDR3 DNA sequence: TGTGCCAGCAGCCCAAATAAGGGGGGTCAAGAGACCCAGTACTTC. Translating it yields CASSPNKGGQETQYF.

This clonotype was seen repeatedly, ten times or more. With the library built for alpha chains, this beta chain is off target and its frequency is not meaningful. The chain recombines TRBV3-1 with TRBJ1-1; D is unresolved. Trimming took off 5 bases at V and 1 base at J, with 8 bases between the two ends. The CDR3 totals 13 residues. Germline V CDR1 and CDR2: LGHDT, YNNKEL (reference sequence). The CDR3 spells CASSTPGNTEAFF. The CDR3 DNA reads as TGTGCCAGCAGCACGCCAGGGAACACTGAAGCTTTCTTT. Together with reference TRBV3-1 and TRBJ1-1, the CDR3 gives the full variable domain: DTAVSQTPKYLVTQMGNDKSIKCEQNLGHDTMYWYKQDSKKFLKIMFSYNNKELIINETVPNRFSPKSPDKAHLNLHINSLELGDSAVYFCASSTPGNTEAFFGQGTRLTVV.

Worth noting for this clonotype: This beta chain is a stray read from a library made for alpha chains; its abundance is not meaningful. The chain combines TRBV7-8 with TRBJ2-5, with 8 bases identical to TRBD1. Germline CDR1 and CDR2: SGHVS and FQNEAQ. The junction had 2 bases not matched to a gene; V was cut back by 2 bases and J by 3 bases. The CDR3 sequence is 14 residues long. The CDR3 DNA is TGTGCCAGCAGCTTAAGGACAGGGAAAGAGACCCAGTACTTC. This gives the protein CASSLRTGKETQYF.

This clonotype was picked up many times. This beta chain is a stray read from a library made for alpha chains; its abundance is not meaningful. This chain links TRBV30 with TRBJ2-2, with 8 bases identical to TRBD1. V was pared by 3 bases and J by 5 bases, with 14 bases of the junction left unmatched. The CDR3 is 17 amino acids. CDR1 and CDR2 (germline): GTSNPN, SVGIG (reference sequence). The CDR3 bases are TGTGCCTGGAGACCAGACAGGGGATTACGGCGGACCGGGGAGCTGTTTTTT. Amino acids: CAWRPDRGLRRTGELFF.

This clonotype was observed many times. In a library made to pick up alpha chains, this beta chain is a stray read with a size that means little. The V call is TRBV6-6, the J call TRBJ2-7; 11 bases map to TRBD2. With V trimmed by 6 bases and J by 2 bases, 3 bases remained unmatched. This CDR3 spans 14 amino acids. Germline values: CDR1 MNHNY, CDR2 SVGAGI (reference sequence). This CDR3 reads CASRPSGGTYEQYF. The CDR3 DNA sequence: TGTGCCAGCAGGCCTAGCGGGGGGACCTACGAGCAGTACTTC.

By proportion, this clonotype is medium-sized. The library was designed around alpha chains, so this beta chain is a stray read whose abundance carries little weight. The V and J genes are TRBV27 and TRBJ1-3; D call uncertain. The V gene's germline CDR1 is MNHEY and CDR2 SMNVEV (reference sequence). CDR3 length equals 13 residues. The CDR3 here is CVTRTASGNTIYF. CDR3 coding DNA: TGTGTTACGAGGACTGCCTCTGGAAACACCATATATTTT.

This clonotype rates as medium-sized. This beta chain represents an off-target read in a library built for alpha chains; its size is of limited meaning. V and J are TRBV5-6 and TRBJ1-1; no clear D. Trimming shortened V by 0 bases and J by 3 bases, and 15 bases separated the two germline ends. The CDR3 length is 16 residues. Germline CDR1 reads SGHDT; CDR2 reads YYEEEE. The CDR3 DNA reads TGTGCCAGCAGCTTGGCCGGACGCCCTGCGGACACTGAAGCTTTCTTT. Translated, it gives CASSLAGRPADTEAFF. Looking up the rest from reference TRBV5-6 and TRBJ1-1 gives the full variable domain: DAGVTQSPTHLIKTRGQQVTLRCSPKSGHDTVSWYQQALGQGPQFIFQYYEEEERQRGNFPDRFSGHQFPNYSSELNVNALLLGDSALYLCASSLAGRPADTEAFFGQGTRLTVV.

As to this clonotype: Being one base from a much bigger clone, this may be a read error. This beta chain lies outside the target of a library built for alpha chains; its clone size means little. The CDR3 coding sequence is TGTGCCAACAGCTCCCCGGGACAGGGCTTTGGAAAACTGTTTTTT. Its protein is CANSSPGQGFGKLFF. This chain uses TRBV5-6 with TRBJ1-4, with 9 bases lining up with TRBD1. Looked up from germline, CDR1 is SGHDT and CDR2 is YYEEEE. The CDR3 sequence is 15 residues long. Looking up the rest from reference TRBV5-6 and TRBJ1-4 gives the full variable domain: DAGVTQSPTHLIKTRGQQVTLRCSPKSGHDTVSWYQQALGQGPQFIFQYYEEEERQRGNFPDRFSGHQFPNYSSELNVNALLLGDSALYLCANSSPGQGFGKLFFGSGTQLSVL.

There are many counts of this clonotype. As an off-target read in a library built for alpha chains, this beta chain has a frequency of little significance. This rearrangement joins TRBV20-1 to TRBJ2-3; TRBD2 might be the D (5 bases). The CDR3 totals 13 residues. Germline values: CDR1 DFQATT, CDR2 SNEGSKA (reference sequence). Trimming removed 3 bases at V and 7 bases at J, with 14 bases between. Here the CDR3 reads CSASASSTNTQYF. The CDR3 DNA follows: TGCAGTGCTAGCGCGTCCTCGACTAATACGCAGTATTTT.

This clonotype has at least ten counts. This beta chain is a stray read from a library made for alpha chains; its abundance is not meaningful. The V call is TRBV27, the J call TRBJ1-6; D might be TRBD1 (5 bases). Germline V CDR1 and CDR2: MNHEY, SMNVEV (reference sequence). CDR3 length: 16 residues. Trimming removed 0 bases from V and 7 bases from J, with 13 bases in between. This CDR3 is CASSLSSGSPNSPLHF. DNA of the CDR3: TGTGCCAGCAGTTTATCCTCAGGGTCCCCGAATTCACCCCTCCACTTT.

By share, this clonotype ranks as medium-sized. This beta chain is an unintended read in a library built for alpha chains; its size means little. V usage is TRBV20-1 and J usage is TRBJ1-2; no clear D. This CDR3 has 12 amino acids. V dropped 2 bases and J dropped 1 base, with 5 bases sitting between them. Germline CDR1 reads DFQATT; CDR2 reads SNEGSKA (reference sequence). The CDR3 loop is CSARLINYGYTF. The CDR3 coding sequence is TGCAGTGCTAGACTTATTAACTATGGCTACACCTTC.

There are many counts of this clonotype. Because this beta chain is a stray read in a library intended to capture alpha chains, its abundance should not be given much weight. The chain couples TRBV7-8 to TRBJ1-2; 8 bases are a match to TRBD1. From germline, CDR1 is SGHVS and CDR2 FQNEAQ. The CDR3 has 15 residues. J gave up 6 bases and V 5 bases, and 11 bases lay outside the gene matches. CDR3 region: CASSQFGQGADGYTF. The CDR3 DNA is TGTGCCAGCAGCCAATTTGGGCAGGGGGCTGATGGCTACACCTTC.

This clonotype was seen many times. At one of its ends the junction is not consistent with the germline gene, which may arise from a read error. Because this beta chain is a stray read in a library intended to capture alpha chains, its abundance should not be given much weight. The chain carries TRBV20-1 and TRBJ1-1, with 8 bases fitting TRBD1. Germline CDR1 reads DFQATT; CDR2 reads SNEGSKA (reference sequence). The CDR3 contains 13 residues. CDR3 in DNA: TGCAGTGCTAACCGCGGACAGGGCACTGGAGCTTTCTTT. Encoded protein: CSANRGQGTGAFF.

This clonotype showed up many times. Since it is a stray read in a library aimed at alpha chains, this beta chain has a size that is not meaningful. The CDR3 region is CASSQDSGGSTQYF. DNA of the CDR3: TGCGCCAGCAGCCAAGATAGTGGAGGGAGTACGCAGTATTTT. The V gene is TRBV4-1, the J gene TRBJ2-3; possibly TRBD2 for D (6 bases). Trimming removed 0 bases from V and 8 bases from J, with 12 bases in between. The CDR3 contains 14 residues. Germline V lookup: CDR1 MGHRA, CDR2 YSYEKL.